Each of the 18 T cell receptor beta chains below was sequenced from the same sample in a study of cytomegalovirus exposure and HLA in healthy donors. The PCR ran on 60 Vbeta and 13 Jbeta primers. Some clones are missing from TCRdb's copy, which holds only in-frame ones; the method was immunoSEQ multiplex PCR. The sample contains about 190,000 clones, roughly 80% of which appear only once. Input material: PBMCs. Receptors originate from a woman aged 25 to 39 in good health and CMV-seropositive.

The chain has TRBV7-9 and TRBJ1-2; the D gene is possibly TRBD1 (5 bases). This CDR3 spans 16 amino acids. The germline V gene has CDR1 SEHNR and CDR2 FQNEAQ (reference sequence). V was clipped by 2 bases and J by 0 bases, with 13 bases between them. This CDR3 reads CASSLRRGPANYGYTF. CDR3 coding DNA: TGTGCCAGCAGCTTACGGAGGGGTCCCGCTAACTATGGCTACACCTTC. The full variable domain, its missing parts supplied by reference TRBV7-9 and TRBJ1-2, is DTGVSQNPRHKITKRGQNVTFRCDPISEHNRLYWYRQTLGQGPEFLTYFQNEAQLEKSRLLSDRFSAERPKGSFSTLEIQRTEQGDSAMYLCASSLRRGPANYGYTFGSGTRLTVV.

The chain carries TRBV29-1 and TRBJ2-2; 11 bases agree with TRBD1. The germline gives CDR1 SQVTM, CDR2 ANQGSEA. The CDR3 loop spans 14 amino acids. Losses at the gene ends were 7 bases for V and 7 bases for J; bases not matched to a gene: 8. Written as DNA, the CDR3 is TGCAGCGCCGAAGGGGACAGGGGGTACGGGGAGCTGTTTTTT. Its protein is CSAEGDRGYGELFF.

The chain employs TRBV7-2 and TRBJ1-1; TRBD1 aligns across 7 bases. The CDR3 covers 14 residues. CDR1 is SGHTA, CDR2 FQGNSA, per germline. With V trimmed by 3 bases and J by 1 base, 2 bases remained unmatched. The CDR3 nucleotides are TGTGCCAGCAGCTTTCGGACAGGGAACACTGAAGCTTTCTTT. Amino acid sequence: CASSFRTGNTEAFF.

V and J are TRBV4-3 and TRBJ2-3; 10 bases match TRBD2. Trimming cost V 11 bases and J 6 bases; bases outside gene matches: 26. The CDR3 runs 19 residues. Germline loops: CDR1 LGHNA, CDR2 YSLEER. CDR3 amino acids: CAQHRSGTASGRILDTQYF. The DNA for the CDR3 is TGCGCCCAGCATCGTTCTGGGACAGCTAGCGGGAGAATATTGGATACGCAGTATTTT.

This clone was counted between two and nine times. The genes are TRBV5-6 and TRBJ2-2, with 7 positions matching TRBD1. The CDR3 has 15 amino acids. The junction had 4 bases not matched to a gene; V was cut back by 1 base and J by 4 bases. Germline values: CDR1 SGHDT, CDR2 YYEEEE. Here the CDR3 DNA reads TGTGCCAGCAGCTTGACAGGGGATCCCACCGGGGAGCTGTTTTTT. This encodes CASSLTGDPTGELFF.

This clone was recorded a few times. The chain couples TRBV6-1 to TRBJ2-7; 13 bases match TRBD2. Germline V lookup: CDR1 MNHNS, CDR2 SASEGT. The J segment lost 3 bases and the V segment lost 6 bases, leaving 5 bases of the junction unmatched. The CDR3 sequence is 15 residues long. The CDR3 reads CASSSGLAGIYEQYF. CDR3 nucleotides: TGTGCCAGCAGCTCGGGACTAGCGGGGATCTACGAGCAGTACTTC.

The chain recombines TRBV7-6 with TRBJ2-1; a weak D match, TRBD1 (5 bases). V lost 1 base and J 9 bases, leaving 16 bases between the germline ends. The CDR3 totals 15 residues. Germline values: CDR1 SGHVS, CDR2 FNYEAQ. The CDR3 nucleotides are TGTGCCAGCAGCTTAGGCGGCAGGGTAGGGCGTGAGCAGTTCTTC. Amino acids: CASSLGGRVGREQFF.

This chain connects TRBV6-1 to TRBJ2-3, with D perhaps TRBD2 (6 bases). This CDR3 has 11 residues. Trimming stripped 7 bases from V and 10 bases from J, with 12 bases between. The germline V gene has CDR1 MNHNS and CDR2 SASEGT. In DNA, the CDR3 is TGTGCCAGCAATAGACTAGTGGCGCAGTATTTT. Amino acids: CASNRLVAQYF.

This clone has only a few counts. This chain links TRBV7-2 with TRBJ1-2; tentative D call: TRBD1 (5 bases). CDR1 is SGHTA and CDR2 is FQGNSA in the germline V gene. There are 13 residues in the CDR3. V dropped 11 bases and J dropped 3 bases, with 16 bases sitting between them. CDR3 sequence (DNA): TGTGCCTTCCCGGGGGGTGTAGACTATGGCTACACCTTC. It specifies CAFPGGVDYGYTF.

CDR3 bases: TGTGCCAGCAGCGTTGGTAACGGGGGGCAAGATACGCAGTATTTT. This sequence encodes CASSVGNGGQDTQYF. This rearrangement joins TRBV9 to TRBJ2-3, with D tentatively TRBD2 (7 bases). CDR1 is SGDLS and CDR2 is YYNGEE in the germline V gene. V was shortened by 2 bases and J by 5 bases, with 15 bases between the two germline ends. This CDR3 spans 15 amino acids.

This clone was seen a handful of times. The J gene is TRBJ2-1, the V gene TRBV5-4, with 7 positions matching TRBD1. CDR3 size: 18 residues. With V trimmed by 4 bases and J by 8 bases, 21 bases remained unmatched. In germline, CDR1 is SGHNT, CDR2 YYREEE (reference sequence). In DNA form, the CDR3 reads TGTGCCAGCAGCCCGCTGAGGGGGCGGACCCCCCCTTGGGATGAGCAGTTCTTC. Protein product: CASSPLRGRTPPWDEQFF.

This clone was seen a few times. V gene TRBV5-6 combines with J gene TRBJ1-5, with unresolved D. V shed 4 bases and J shed 5 bases, with 13 bases lying between them. Germline V gene data show CDR1 as SGHDT and CDR2 as YYEEEE. The CDR3 consists of 14 residues. CDR3 nucleotide sequence: TGTGCCAGCAGCGAATTTTCGGCGGATCAGCCCCAGCATTTT. It codes for CASSEFSADQPQHF.

The chain combines TRBV15 with TRBJ2-3; TRBD1 matches 8 bases. The V segment lost 3 bases and the J segment 0 bases; nucleotides outside the gene matches: 5. This CDR3 region has 16 residues. The germline gives CDR1 LNHNV, CDR2 YYDKDF (reference sequence). CDR3 sequence reads: CATSSRTGLSTDTQYF. In nucleotides, the CDR3 is TGTGCCACCAGCAGCCGGACAGGGCTAAGCACAGATACGCAGTATTTT.

This rearrangement joins TRBV7-2 to TRBJ2-7; 9 nucleotides align to TRBD1. The CDR3 contains 15 residues. The V gene end was trimmed by 2 bases and the J gene end by 2 bases; junction bases not matched to a gene: 4. The germline V gene encodes CDR1 SGHTA and CDR2 FQGNSA. CDR3 in DNA: TGTGCCAGCAGCTTAATGGGGACAGGGCCCTACGAGCAGTACTTC. Translated, it gives CASSLMGTGPYEQYF.

This clone occurred a few times. The V call is TRBV6-5, the J call TRBJ1-2; 9 nucleotides agree with TRBD1. The CDR3 loop spans 15 amino acids. J gave up 4 bases and V 5 bases, and 8 bases lay outside the gene matches. Germline V gene lookup returns CDR1 MNHEY and CDR2 SVGAGI. The DNA of the CDR3 is TGTGCCAGCAGTCAACAGGGGGCGCGGAGCTATGGCTACACCTTC. Residues: CASSQQGARSYGYTF.

V is TRBV18 and J is TRBJ1-5; D unresolved. V was clipped by 3 bases and J by 6 bases, with 9 bases between them. This CDR3 contains 13 residues. Germline V gene sequence: CDR1 KGHSH, CDR2 LQKENI. CDR3 nucleotide sequence: TGTGCCAGCTCACCGGGTGGGCTTCAGCCCCAGCATTTT. The encoded protein is CASSPGGLQPQHF.

This chain links TRBV5-8 with TRBJ1-1, with D possibly being TRBD1 (6 bases). This CDR3 comprises 15 residues. Germline values: CDR1 SGHTS, CDR2 YDEGEE. V lost 3 bases to trimming and J lost 3 bases, with 15 bases between them. Here the CDR3 DNA reads TGTGCCAGCAGCTCAAGAGGCAGGGGATACACTGAAGCTTTCTTT. Residues: CASSSRGRGYTEAFF.

The gene calls are TRBV19 and TRBJ2-7; 7 bases fit TRBD1. V was pared by 4 bases and J by 6 bases, with 3 bases of the junction left unmatched. Germline V lookup: CDR1 LNHDA, CDR2 SQIVND (reference sequence). CDR3 length: 12 amino acids. This CDR3 reads CASSTSGGEQYF. In nucleotides, the CDR3 is TGTGCCAGTAGTACCTCAGGGGGCGAGCAGTACTTC.